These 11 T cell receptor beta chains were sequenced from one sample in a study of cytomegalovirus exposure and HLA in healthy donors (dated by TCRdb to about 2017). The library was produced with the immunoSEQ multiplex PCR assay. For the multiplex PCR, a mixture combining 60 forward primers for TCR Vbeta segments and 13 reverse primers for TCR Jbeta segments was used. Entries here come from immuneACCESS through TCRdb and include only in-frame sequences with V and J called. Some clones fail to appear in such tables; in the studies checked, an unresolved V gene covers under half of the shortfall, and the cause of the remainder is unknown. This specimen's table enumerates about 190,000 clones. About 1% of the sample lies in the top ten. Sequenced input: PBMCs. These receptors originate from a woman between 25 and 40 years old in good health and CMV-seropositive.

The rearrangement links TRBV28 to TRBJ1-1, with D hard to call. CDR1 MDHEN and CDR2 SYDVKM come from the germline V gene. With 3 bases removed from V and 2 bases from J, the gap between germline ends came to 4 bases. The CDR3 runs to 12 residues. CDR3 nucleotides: TGTGCCAGCAGTTTCACAAACACTGAAGCTTTCTTT. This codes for CASSFTNTEAFF.

CDR3 residues: CASSHFRGTGGGLNTEAFF. The CDR3, as DNA: TGTGCCAGTAGTCATTTCCGTGGGACAGGGGGCGGCCTTAACACTGAAGCTTTCTTT. The gene calls are TRBV19 and TRBJ1-1; 12 nucleotides align to TRBD1. The CDR3 runs to 19 residues. The V segment lost 5 bases and the J segment 2 bases; nucleotides outside the gene matches: 15. CDR1 is LNHDA and CDR2 is SQIVND in the germline V gene (reference sequence).

The CDR3 spells CAISDGGTENYGYTF. In DNA form, the CDR3 reads TGTGCCATCAGTGATGGGGGGACGGAGAACTATGGCTACACCTTC. The chain uses TRBV10-3 and TRBJ1-2; the D gene is possibly TRBD1 (5 bases). V dropped 3 bases and J dropped 2 bases, with 13 bases sitting between them. Germline V CDR1 and CDR2: ENHRY, SYGVKD. The CDR3 totals 15 residues.

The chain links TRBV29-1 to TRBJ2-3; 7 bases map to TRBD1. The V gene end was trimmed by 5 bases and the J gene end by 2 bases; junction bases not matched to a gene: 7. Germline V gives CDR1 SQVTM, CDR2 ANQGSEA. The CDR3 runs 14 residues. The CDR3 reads CSVIVRGYTDTQYF. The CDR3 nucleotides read TGCAGCGTTATAGTCAGGGGGTACACAGATACGCAGTATTTT.

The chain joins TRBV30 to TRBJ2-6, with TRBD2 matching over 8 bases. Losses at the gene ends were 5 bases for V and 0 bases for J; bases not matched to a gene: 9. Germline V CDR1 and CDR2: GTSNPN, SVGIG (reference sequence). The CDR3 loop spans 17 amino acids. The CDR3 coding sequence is TGTGCCTGGGGTGAGGCGGGAGGCTACTCTGGGGCCAACGTCCTGACTTTC. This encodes CAWGEAGGYSGANVLTF.

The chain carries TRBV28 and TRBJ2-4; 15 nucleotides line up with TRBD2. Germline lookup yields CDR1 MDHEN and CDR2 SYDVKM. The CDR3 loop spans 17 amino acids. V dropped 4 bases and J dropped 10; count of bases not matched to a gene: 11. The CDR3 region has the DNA TGTGCCAGCAGTTCGCTAGGGACTAGCGGGAGGATTCCTATTCAGTACTTC. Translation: CASSSLGTSGRIPIQYF.

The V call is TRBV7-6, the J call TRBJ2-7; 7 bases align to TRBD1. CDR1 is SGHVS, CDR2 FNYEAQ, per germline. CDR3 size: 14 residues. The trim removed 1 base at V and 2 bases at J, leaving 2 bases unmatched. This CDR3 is CASSLGGGAYEQYF. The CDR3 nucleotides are TGTGCCAGCAGCTTAGGAGGGGGCGCCTACGAGCAGTACTTC.

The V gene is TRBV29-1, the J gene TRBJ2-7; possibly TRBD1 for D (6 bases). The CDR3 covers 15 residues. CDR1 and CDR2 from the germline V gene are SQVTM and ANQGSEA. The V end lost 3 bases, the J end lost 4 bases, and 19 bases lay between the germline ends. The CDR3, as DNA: TGCAGCGTTGAGGCCTCCAACAGGGAGACATACGAGCAGTACTTC. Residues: CSVEASNRETYEQYF.

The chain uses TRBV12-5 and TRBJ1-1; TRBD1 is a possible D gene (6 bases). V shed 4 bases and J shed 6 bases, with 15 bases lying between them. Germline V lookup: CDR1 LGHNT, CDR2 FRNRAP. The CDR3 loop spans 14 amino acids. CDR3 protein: CASGSPNRDPEAFF. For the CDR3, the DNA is TGTGCTAGTGGTTCCCCAAACAGGGACCCTGAAGCTTTCTTT.

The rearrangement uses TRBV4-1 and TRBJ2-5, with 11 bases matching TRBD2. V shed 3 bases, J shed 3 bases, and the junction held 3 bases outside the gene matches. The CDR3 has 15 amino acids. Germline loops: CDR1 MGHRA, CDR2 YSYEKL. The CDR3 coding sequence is TGCGCCAGCAGCCACCAACTAGCGGGGGAAGAGACCCAGTACTTC. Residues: CASSHQLAGEETQYF.

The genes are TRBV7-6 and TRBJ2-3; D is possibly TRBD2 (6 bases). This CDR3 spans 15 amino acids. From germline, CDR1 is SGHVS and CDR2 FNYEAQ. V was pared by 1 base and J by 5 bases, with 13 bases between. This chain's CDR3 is CASSLEALAGDTQYF. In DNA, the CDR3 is TGTGCCAGCAGCTTAGAGGCACTAGCTGGAGATACGCAGTATTTT.